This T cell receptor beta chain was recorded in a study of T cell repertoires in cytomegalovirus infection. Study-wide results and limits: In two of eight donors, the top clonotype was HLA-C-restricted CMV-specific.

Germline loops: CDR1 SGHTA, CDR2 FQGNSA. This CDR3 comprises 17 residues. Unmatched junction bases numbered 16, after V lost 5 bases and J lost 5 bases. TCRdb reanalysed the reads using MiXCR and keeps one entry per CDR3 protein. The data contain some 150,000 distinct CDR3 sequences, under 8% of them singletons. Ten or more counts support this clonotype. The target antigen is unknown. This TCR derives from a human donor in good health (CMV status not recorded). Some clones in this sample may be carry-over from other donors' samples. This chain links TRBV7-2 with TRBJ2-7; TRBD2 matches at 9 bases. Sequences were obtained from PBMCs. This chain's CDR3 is CASSLRGPGTSLNEQYF. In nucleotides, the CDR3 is TGTGCCAGCAGCCTAAGGGGGCCCGGGACTAGCTTGAACGAGCAGTACTTC.